The 28 T cell receptor beta chains reported below all come from one sample, sequenced in a study of T-cell reconstitution after alpha-beta-depleted transplantation in children. Preparation of the TCRbeta library used unique molecular identifiers. In TCRdb, the PCR reads were re-called with MiXCR into one record per CDR3 protein. The table lists several thousand distinct CDR3 sequences, around 14% of them singletons. The source was PBMCs, mostly from graft donor cells, collected 60 days after TCRalphabeta/CD19-depleted stem cell transplant. The receptors come from a male patient between 5 and 17 years old who had a stem cell transplant for acute lymphoblastic leukemia, so the T cells may come from the graft donor.

The V and J genes are TRBV6-4 and TRBJ2-3, with a possible D match to TRBD2 (6 bases). Germline values: CDR1 MRHNA, CDR2 SNTAGT. This CDR3 region has 15 residues. V lost 3 bases to trimming and J lost 3 bases, with 13 bases between them. The CDR3 region is CASSESAGGTDTQYF. For the CDR3, the DNA is TGTGCCAGCAGTGAATCAGCGGGTGGGACAGATACGCAGTATTTT.

Ten or more counts support this clonotype. The chain joins TRBV7-9 to TRBJ1-2, with D perhaps matching TRBD1 (5 bases). CDR3 size: 14 residues. The ends were cut back, 2 bases at V and 2 bases at J, with 9 bases in the middle. CDR1 and CDR2 (germline): SEHNR, FQNEAQ (reference sequence). Here the CDR3 DNA reads TGTGCCAGCAGCTTACAGGGCGCCAACTATGGCTACACCTTC. Translation gives CASSLQGANYGYTF.

This clonotype was seen many times. The chain combines TRBV28 with TRBJ2-1; weak D call: TRBD2 (7 bases). This CDR3 has 21 amino acids. V lost 3 bases to trimming and J lost 5 bases, with 32 bases between them. Germline CDR1 MDHEN, CDR2 SYDVKM. CDR3 DNA: TGTGCCAGCAGTTTCCCTTTAAGGGACTGGGGGCGGGAGCAACGGGACAATGAGCAGTTCTTC. Protein sequence: CASSFPLRDWGREQRDNEQFF.

Within the sample, this clonotype is medium-sized. The V and J genes are TRBV20-1 and TRBJ2-7; TRBD2 matches at 10 bases. The CDR3 has 15 amino acids. Germline V CDR1 and CDR2: DFQATT, SNEGSKA (reference sequence). V shed 5 bases and J 4 bases; nucleotides not matched to a gene: 11. CDR3 coding DNA: TGCAGTGCTGGACTACTTTCTAGCGGGAGTTACGAGCAGTACTTC. Amino acids: CSAGLLSSGSYEQYF.

This clonotype was seen at least ten times. This rearrangement joins TRBV11-2 to TRBJ2-6; D possibly corresponds to TRBD1 (6 bases). Trimming cost V 3 bases and J 0 bases, with 12 bases left between them. The CDR3 is made up of 17 amino acids. Per the germline V gene, CDR1 is SGHAT and CDR2 is FQNNGV. The CDR3 DNA follows: TGTGCCAGCAGCTTGGACAGATACAGCTCTGGGGCCAACGTCCTGACTTTC. Its protein product is CASSLDRYSSGANVLTF.

The chain recombines TRBV4-2 with TRBJ1-2; no definite D call. This CDR3 has 14 residues. With 10 bases removed from V and 4 bases from J, the gap between germline ends came to 19 bases. Germline-derived CDR1 and CDR2 are LGHNA and YNFKEQ. This chain's CDR3 is CAMGPRVFCYGYTF. CDR3 DNA sequence: TGTGCCATGGGCCCCCGGGTCTTCTGCTATGGCTACACCTTC.

At least ten counts were recorded for this clonotype. The CDR3 DNA reads as TGTGCCAGCAGCTTGGGACAGTGGAACACTGAAGCTTTCTTT. This encodes CASSLGQWNTEAFF. The chain uses TRBV7-6 and TRBJ1-1; 7 bases agree with TRBD1. After removal of 3 bases from V and 1 base from J, the junction contained 2 bases not matched to a gene. The CDR3 sequence is 14 residues long. Germline V lookup: CDR1 SGHVS, CDR2 FNYEAQ.

This clonotype was counted ten times or more. The chain joins TRBV7-7 to TRBJ2-5, with TRBD2 matching 8 bases. Germline CDR1 reads SSHAT; CDR2 reads FNYEAQ (reference sequence). This CDR3 spans 16 amino acids. The trim removed 1 base at V and 4 bases at J, leaving 8 bases unmatched. This chain's CDR3 is CASSLGGVAGTETQYF. The CDR3 nucleotides are TGTGCCAGCAGCTTAGGAGGGGTAGCGGGAACAGAGACCCAGTACTTC.

This clonotype was picked up many times. The CDR3 DNA sequence: TGTGCCAGCAGTCACGACTATAAGCCGGGTACGCAGTATTTT. This sequence encodes CASSHDYKPGTQYF. This rearrangement joins TRBV6-2 or TRBV6-3 to TRBJ2-3, with D possibly TRBD2 on 5 matching bases. This CDR3 is 14 amino acids long. The germline V gene has CDR1 MNHEY and CDR2 SVGEGT. V gave up 5 bases and J gave up 8 bases, with 17 bases separating them.

This clonotype was recorded many times. The V and J genes are TRBV7-7 and TRBJ2-7; 8 bases agree with TRBD1. This CDR3 comprises 14 residues. The germline V gene has CDR1 SSHAT and CDR2 FNYEAQ (reference sequence). Trimming took 1 base from V and 5 from J; bases not matched to a gene: 4. The CDR3: CASSLGQGTHEQYF. CDR3 in DNA: TGTGCCAGCAGCTTAGGACAGGGGACCCACGAGCAGTACTTC.

This clonotype was recorded at least ten times. This chain links TRBV2 with TRBJ1-1; 8 positions agree with TRBD1. The J segment lost 5 bases and the V segment lost 9 bases, leaving 20 bases of the junction unmatched. The length of the CDR3 is 17 residues. The germline V gene has CDR1 SNHLY and CDR2 FYNNEI. The CDR3, as DNA: TGTGCCAGGCATCACGGGAGGGCAGGGGGCTGGGTGACTGAAGCTTTCTTT. Translated: CARHHGRAGGWVTEAFF.

The V call is TRBV4-2, the J call TRBJ2-7; unclear D gene. Trimming removed 10 bases at V and 6 bases at J, with 22 bases between. The CDR3 runs to 14 residues. Germline lookup yields CDR1 LGHNA and CDR2 YNFKEQ. CDR3 protein: CAMGSGPLVIEQYF. The DNA of the CDR3 is TGTGCCATGGGCTCCGGGCCTCTGGTTATCGAGCAGTACTTC.

This clonotype was observed a few times. The chain links TRBV3-1 to TRBJ2-5, with 9 bases lining up with TRBD2. Germline-derived CDR1 and CDR2 are LGHDT and YNNKEL (reference sequence). The CDR3 is 19 amino acids. Trimming at V came to 10 bases and at J to 3 bases, leaving 24 bases not matched to a gene. CDR3 bases: TGTGCCACCTCTCCGTTTCGCAGCGGGAGGCCCAAACCCAAAGAGACCCAGTACTTC. This encodes CATSPFRSGRPKPKETQYF.

The chain uses TRBV9 and TRBJ2-1, with 7 bases that match TRBD1. V dropped 3 bases and J dropped 9; count of bases not matched to a gene: 9. This CDR3 has 14 amino acids. Germline values: CDR1 SGDLS, CDR2 YYNGEE. CDR3 protein: CASSGPDRAGEQFF. CDR3 bases: TGTGCCAGCAGCGGACCAGACAGGGCGGGTGAGCAGTTCTTC.

This clonotype appeared many times. This rearrangement joins TRBV12-3 or TRBV12-4 to TRBJ1-2; 7 bases agree with TRBD1. CDR3 length: 14 amino acids. V lost 2 bases and J lost 3; bases outside the gene matches: 3. The DNA for the CDR3 is TGTGCCAGCAGTTTATCCGGGACAGACTATGGCTACACCTTC. This codes for CASSLSGTDYGYTF.

This clonotype has at least ten counts. This chain connects TRBV7-9 to TRBJ2-3; TRBD2 matches at 14 bases. CDR3 size: 16 residues. Germline V gene sequence: CDR1 SEHNR, CDR2 FQNEAQ (reference sequence). The V segment lost 5 bases and the J segment 6 bases; nucleotides outside the gene matches: 7. The CDR3 sequence: CASSNGLAGGGDTQYF. The CDR3 coding sequence is TGTGCCAGCAGCAACGGACTAGCGGGGGGCGGCGATACGCAGTATTTT.

The sample holds many counts of this clonotype. This chain connects TRBV6-2 or TRBV6-3 to TRBJ1-5; no firm D call. V was clipped by 5 bases and J by 0 bases, with 20 bases between them. Germline CDR1 MNHEY, CDR2 SVGEGT. This CDR3 has 18 amino acids. In nucleotides, the CDR3 is TGTGCCAGCAGTGGAAACCCCCGACGGAGCTATAGCAATCAGCCCCAGCATTTT. This sequence encodes CASSGNPRRSYSNQPQHF.

There are many counts of this clonotype. The V gene is TRBV6-2 or TRBV6-3, the J gene TRBJ2-1; D uncertain. Trimming stripped 7 bases from V and 5 bases from J, with 18 bases between. The CDR3 consists of 15 residues. Germline V CDR1 and CDR2: MNHEY, SVGEGT. CDR3 amino acids: CASTQPGAPHNEQFF. Here the CDR3 DNA reads TGTGCCAGCACCCAGCCGGGTGCCCCACACAATGAGCAGTTCTTC.

This clonotype was seen ten or more times. The chain is built from TRBV5-1 and TRBJ1-1; D gene uncertain. Germline V gene data show CDR1 as SGHRS and CDR2 as YFSETQ. This CDR3 has 14 amino acids. V was shortened by 1 base and J by 0 bases, with 7 bases between the two germline ends. CDR3 nucleotide sequence: TGCGCCAGCAGCTTGCAGTCAATGAACACTGAAGCTTTCTTT. Translated: CASSLQSMNTEAFF.

A word on this clonotype: Being one base from a much bigger clone, this may be a read error. The genes are TRBV11-3 and TRBJ2-7; 9 bases are shared with TRBD2. CDR1 is SGHNT, CDR2 YENEEA, per germline. The CDR3 is 17 residues long. The CDR3 nucleotides read TGTGCCAGCAGCTACGCCTCTAGCGGGATTGGAGCGGACGAGCAGTCCTTC. Protein product: CASSYASSGIGADEQSF.

This clonotype was found many times. This sequence joins TRBV7-9 and TRBJ1-5; D is uncertain. From germline, CDR1 is SEHNR and CDR2 FQNEAQ (reference sequence). The V end lost 2 bases, the J end lost 1 base, and 6 bases lay between the germline ends. The CDR3 is 14 residues long. In nucleotides, the CDR3 is TGTGCCAGCAGCTTATCGGCGAGCAATCAGCCCCAGCATTTT. This encodes CASSLSASNQPQHF.

The sample holds many counts of this clonotype. The chain employs TRBV7-2 and TRBJ2-7, with TRBD2 matching over 9 bases. In germline, CDR1 is SGHTA, CDR2 FQGNSA. The CDR3 has 15 residues. J gave up 7 bases and V 1 base, and 8 bases lay outside the gene matches. The CDR3 DNA is TGTGCCAGCAGCTTAGATGCGGGGGGGCCGGGTGAGCAGTACTTC. Its translation is CASSLDAGGPGEQYF.

This clonotype was detected many times. This chain joins TRBV28 and TRBJ1-3, with D perhaps TRBD1 (5 bases). The ends were cut back, 3 bases at V and 0 bases at J, with 12 bases in the middle. The CDR3 has 16 residues. Germline CDR1 and CDR2: MDHEN and SYDVKM. CDR3 amino acids: CASSLGVLSSGNTIYF. In DNA form, the CDR3 reads TGTGCCAGCAGTTTGGGGGTTCTAAGCTCTGGAAACACCATATATTTT.

Ten or more counts support this clonotype. This chain uses TRBV25-1 with TRBJ2-2; TRBD2 matches 7 bases. Germline CDR1 reads MGHDK; CDR2 reads SYGVNS. This CDR3 region has 18 residues. V gave up 6 bases and J gave up 6 bases; unmatched junction bases: 19. The CDR3 sequence is CASRSQRAGVRGSGELFF. As DNA, the CDR3 is TGTGCCAGCAGGAGCCAGCGGGCGGGAGTTCGTGGTTCCGGGGAGCTGTTTTTT.

This clonotype is deemed medium-sized. This chain connects TRBV12-3 or TRBV12-4 to TRBJ2-2, with 10 positions matching TRBD1. V was clipped by 5 bases and J by 6 bases; unmatched bases: 6. CDR3 length: 15 residues. The CDR3 DNA sequence: TGTGCCAGCAGTCCCTGGGACAGGGGATCCGGGGAGCTGTTTTTT. It codes for CASSPWDRGSGELFF.

This clonotype was found many times. V gene TRBV7-8 combines with J gene TRBJ2-5, with D perhaps given as TRBD1 or TRBD2 (7 bases each). Germline V gene lookup returns CDR1 SGHVS and CDR2 FQNEAQ. The V end lost 4 bases, the J end lost 2 bases, and 20 bases lay between the germline ends. The length of the CDR3 is 17 residues. The CDR3 spells CASSYQLSGGGQETQYF. For the CDR3, the DNA is TGTGCCAGCAGCTACCAACTCTCAGGGGGGGGTCAAGAGACCCAGTACTTC.

By its share, this clonotype is medium-sized (0.01 to 0.1%). The chain employs TRBV25-1 and TRBJ2-1; TRBD2 agrees at 7 bases. The J segment lost 8 bases and the V segment lost 6 bases, leaving 10 bases of the junction unmatched. CDR3 length: 14 residues. Germline V gives CDR1 MGHDK, CDR2 SYGVNS. The CDR3 here is CASRTGLRSHEQFF. As DNA, the CDR3 is TGTGCCAGCAGGACGGGACTAAGGAGCCATGAGCAGTTCTTC.

V is TRBV6-1 and J is TRBJ1-5; D is uncertain. Germline CDR1 is MNHNS and CDR2 is SASEGT. The CDR3 totals 17 residues. Between the trimmed V and J ends, which lost 6 bases and 2 bases, there was a span of 20 bases. The CDR3, as DNA: TGTGCCAGCAGCGATCCGGGTAGCGGGCCGCGCAATCAGCCCCAGCATTTT. Translating gives CASSDPGSGPRNQPQHF.